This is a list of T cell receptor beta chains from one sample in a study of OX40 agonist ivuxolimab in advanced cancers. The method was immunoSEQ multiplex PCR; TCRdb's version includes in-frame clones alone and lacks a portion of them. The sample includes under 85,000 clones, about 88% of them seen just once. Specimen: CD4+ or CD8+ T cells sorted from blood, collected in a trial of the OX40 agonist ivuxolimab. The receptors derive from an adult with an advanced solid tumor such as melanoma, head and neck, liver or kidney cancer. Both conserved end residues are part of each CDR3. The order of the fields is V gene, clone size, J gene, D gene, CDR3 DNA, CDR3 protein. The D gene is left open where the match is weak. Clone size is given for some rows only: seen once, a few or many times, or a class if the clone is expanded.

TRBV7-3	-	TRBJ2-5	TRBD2	TGTGCCAGCAGTTCGACTAGCGATAGGAAGACCCAGTACTTC	CASSSTSDRKTQYF
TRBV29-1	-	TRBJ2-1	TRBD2	TGCACCGCCGAGCGGGGAAACAATGAGCAGTTCTTC	CTAERGNNEQFF
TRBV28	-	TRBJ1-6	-	TGTGCCAGCAGTCCACCGGGTTTACTTTCACCCCTCCACTTT	CASSPPGLLSPLHF
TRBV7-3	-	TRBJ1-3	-	TGTGCCAGCAGCTTAACTGGGTCGAGCTCTGGAAACACCATATATTTT	CASSLTGSSSGNTIYF
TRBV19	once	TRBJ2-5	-	TGTGCCAGTAGTACAAGAGGGCAGGGAATGGCCCAAGAGACCCAGTACTTC	CASSTRGQGMAQETQYF
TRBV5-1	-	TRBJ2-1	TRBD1	TGCGCCAGCAGCTACGGACAGGGAACGAATGAGCAGTTCTTC	CASSYGQGTNEQFF
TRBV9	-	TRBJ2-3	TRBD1	TGTGCCAGCAGCGCGCCCAAGGACAGGCCCGACGAGCCAGATACGCAGTATTTT	CASSAPKDRPDEPDTQYF
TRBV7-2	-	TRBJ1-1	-	TGTGCCAGCAGCTCCCGTGGGGGGATTTACACTGAAGCTTTCTTT	CASSSRGGIYTEAFF
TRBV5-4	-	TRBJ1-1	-	TGTGCCAGCAGCTTGGGTACGACATTAATGAACACTGAAGCTTTCTTT	CASSLGTTLMNTEAFF
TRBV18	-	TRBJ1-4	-	TGTGCCAGCTCACCTAGTGCAACTAATGAAAAACTGTTTTTT	CASSPSATNEKLFF
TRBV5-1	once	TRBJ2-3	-	TGCGCCAGCAGCTTGATGATAGGGGGGCCAGATACGCAGTATTTT	CASSLMIGGPDTQYF
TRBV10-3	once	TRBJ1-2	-	TGTGCCATCAGTGTGGGTTATGGCTACACCTTC	CAISVGYGYTF
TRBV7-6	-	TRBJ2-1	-	TGTGCCAGCAGCTTATTGGGGGTGGACAATGAGCAGTTCTTC	CASSLLGVDNEQFF
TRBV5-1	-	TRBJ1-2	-	TGCGCCAGCAGCGTAGGAACTAACTATGGCTACACCTTC	CASSVGTNYGYTF
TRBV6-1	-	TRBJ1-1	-	TGTGCCAGACCCAGAAGGACTGAAGCTTTCTTT	CARPRRTEAFF
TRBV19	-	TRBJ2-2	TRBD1	TGTGCCAGTAGCGGGACAGCGGTAACCGGGGAGCTGTTTTTT	CASSGTAVTGELFF
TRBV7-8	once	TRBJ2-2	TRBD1	TGTGCCAGCAGCTTCCCGACCGGGACAGGGCACACCGGGGAGCTGTTTTTT	CASSFPTGTGHTGELFF
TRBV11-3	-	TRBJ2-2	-	TGTGCCAGCAGCAACGTAGCGAACACCGGGGAGCTGTTTTTT	CASSNVANTGELFF
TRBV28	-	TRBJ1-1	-	TGTGCCAGCAGTCCCTTAGCAGGGTACTTCGGTGCTTTCTTT	CASSPLAGYFGAFF
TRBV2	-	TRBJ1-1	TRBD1	TGTGCCAGCAGCAAGGACAGGGACGGCACTGAAGCTTTCTTT	CASSKDRDGTEAFF
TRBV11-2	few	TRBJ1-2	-	TGTGCCAGCAGCTTGGTCACGGGGGAACGCTACACCTTC	CASSLVTGERYTF
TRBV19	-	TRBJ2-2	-	TGTGCCAGTAGATGGGGGGCGGATACCGGGGAGCTGTTTTTT	CASRWGADTGELFF
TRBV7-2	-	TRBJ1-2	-	TGTGCCAGCAGCTCCTACCTAAACTATGGCTACACCTTC	CASSSYLNYGYTF
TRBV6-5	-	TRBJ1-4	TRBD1	TGTGCCAGCAGACCTACCGGGACAGGGGATGAAAAACTGTTTTTT	CASRPTGTGDEKLFF
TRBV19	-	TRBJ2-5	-	TGTGCCAGTAGTATAGGCCGTCAATCGGAGACCCAGTACTTC	CASSIGRQSETQYF
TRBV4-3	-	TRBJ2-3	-	TGCGCCAGCAGCCAAGGGGGGGACCCCCGCACAGATACGCAGTATTTT	CASSQGGDPRTDTQYF
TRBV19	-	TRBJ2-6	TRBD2	TGTGCCAGTAGTATGACTAGCGGGACCTCTGGGGCCAACGTCCTGACTTTC	CASSMTSGTSGANVLTF
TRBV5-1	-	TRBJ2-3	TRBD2	TGCGCCAGCAGCGCGACTAGCGGGGCTACAGATACGCAGTATTTT	CASSATSGATDTQYF
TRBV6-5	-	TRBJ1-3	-	TGTGCCAGCAGTTACGAGCCCCACGGCTCTGGAAACACCATATATTTT	CASSYEPHGSGNTIYF
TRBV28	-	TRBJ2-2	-	TGTGCCAGCACGAGGGGAGCTGGGACCGGGGAGCTGTTTTTT	CASTRGAGTGELFF
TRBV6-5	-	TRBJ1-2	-	TGTGCCAGCGCCAAACAGGGCTTTCCTAACTATGGCTACACCTTC	CASAKQGFPNYGYTF
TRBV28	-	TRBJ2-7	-	TGTGCCAGCAGTCCCTCTAGGAACGAGCAGTACTTC	CASSPSRNEQYF
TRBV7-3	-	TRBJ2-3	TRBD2	TGTGCCAGCAGCTTAATAGCGGGGACAGATACGCAGTATTTT	CASSLIAGTDTQYF
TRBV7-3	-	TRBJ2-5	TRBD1	TGTGCCAGCAGCTTGACAGGGGTAGAGACCCAGTACTTC	CASSLTGVETQYF
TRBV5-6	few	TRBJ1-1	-	TGTGCCAGCAGTAGACAGTATGAAGCTTTCTTT	CASSRQYEAFF
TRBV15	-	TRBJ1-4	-	TGTGCCACCAGCACAATTGCAACTAATGAAAAACTGTTTTTT	CATSTIATNEKLFF
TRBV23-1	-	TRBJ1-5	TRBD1	TGCGCCAGCAGTCCGAGGAATCGGACAGGGGGCGCTTGGAATCAGCCCCAGCATTTT	CASSPRNRTGGAWNQPQHF
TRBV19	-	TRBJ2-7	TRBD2	TGTGCCAGTAGTATTGGAGTAGCGGGGGGGATTGGCTACGAGCAGTACTTC	CASSIGVAGGIGYEQYF
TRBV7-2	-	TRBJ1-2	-	TGTGCCAGCAGCCCCGCCGGGTACTATGGCTACACCTTC	CASSPAGYYGYTF
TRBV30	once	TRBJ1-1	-	TGTGCCTGGGTCCCGGCGAGAATGAACACTGAAGCTTTCTTT	CAWVPARMNTEAFF
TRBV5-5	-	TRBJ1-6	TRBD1	TGTGCCAGCAGTATGGGGGGACAGGGGCGTTCACCCCTCCACTTT	CASSMGGQGRSPLHF
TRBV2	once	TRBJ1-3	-	TGTGCCAGCAGGGCCGAGAGCTCTGGAAACACCATATATTTT	CASRAESSGNTIYF
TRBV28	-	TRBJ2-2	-	TGTGCCAGCAGTTGGGGGGCCAACACCGGGGAGCTGTTTTTT	CASSWGANTGELFF
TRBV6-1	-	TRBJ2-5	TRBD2	TGTGCCAGCAGTGCGGGTCACCGGGGGGAAGAGACCCAGTACTTC	CASSAGHRGEETQYF